This TCR beta chain was sequenced during a study of T-cell memory formation after mild COVID-19. V lost 6 bases, J lost 5 bases, and 4 bases stayed unmatched. The CDR3 contains 14 residues. TCRdb re-derived calls from the 5' RACE reads in MiXCR, one entry per CDR3 protein. The sample lists about 33,000 distinct CDR3 sequences, roughly 21% occurring once. Sequenced: PBMCs or a T cell subset sorted from them (not recorded which). J is TRBJ2-3 and V is TRBV12-3 or TRBV12-4, with TRBD2 matching over 11 bases. The TCR was taken from an adult who had mild COVID-19 (a few samples of this study predate the infection). Cell type and time point are not known. Here the CDR3 reads CASSELAGVDTQYF. In nucleotides, the CDR3 is TGTGCCAGCAGCGAACTAGCGGGGGTAGATACGCAGTATTTT.